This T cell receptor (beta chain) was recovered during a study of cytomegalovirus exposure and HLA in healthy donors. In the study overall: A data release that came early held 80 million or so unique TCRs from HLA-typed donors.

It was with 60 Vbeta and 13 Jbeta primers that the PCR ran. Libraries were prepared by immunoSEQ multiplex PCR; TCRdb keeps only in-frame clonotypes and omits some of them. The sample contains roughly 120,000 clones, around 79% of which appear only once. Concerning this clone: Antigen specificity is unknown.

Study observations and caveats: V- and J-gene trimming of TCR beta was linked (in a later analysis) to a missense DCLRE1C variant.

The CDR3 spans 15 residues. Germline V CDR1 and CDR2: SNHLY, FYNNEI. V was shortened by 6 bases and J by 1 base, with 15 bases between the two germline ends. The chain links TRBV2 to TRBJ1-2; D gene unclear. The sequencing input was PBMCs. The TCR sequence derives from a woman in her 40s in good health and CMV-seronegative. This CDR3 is CASRVPNSYNYGYTF. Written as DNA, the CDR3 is TGTGCCAGCAGAGTACCCAACAGCTATAACTATGGCTACACCTTC.